This T cell receptor beta chain is drawn from a study of T cells after yellow fever vaccination. Points from the study as a whole: Clones from primary vaccination mostly reappeared after the booster (roughly 95% CD4, roughly 87% CD8).

Points on this clonotype: Its antigen is still unknown.

V was trimmed by 0 bases and J by 5 bases, leaving 13 bases between them. The V gene's germline CDR1 is MGHRA and CDR2 YSYEKL. The CDR3 loop spans 15 amino acids. TCRdb reprocessed the 5' RACE reads with MiXCR, giving one entry per CDR3 protein. The sample consists of hundreds of thousands of distinct CDR3 sequences, about 8.3% of them appearing once. The chain is built from TRBV4-1 and TRBJ1-1, with no clear D. Sequencing used PBMCs, obtained about 41 days after the first yellow fever vaccination. The receptor comes from a man between 18 and 35 years old who received the YFV17D yellow fever vaccine. Written as DNA, the CDR3 is TGCGCCAGCAGCCAAGAGGAGCAGGTTAGTACTGAAGCTTTCTTT. Its protein product is CASSQEEQVSTEAFF.